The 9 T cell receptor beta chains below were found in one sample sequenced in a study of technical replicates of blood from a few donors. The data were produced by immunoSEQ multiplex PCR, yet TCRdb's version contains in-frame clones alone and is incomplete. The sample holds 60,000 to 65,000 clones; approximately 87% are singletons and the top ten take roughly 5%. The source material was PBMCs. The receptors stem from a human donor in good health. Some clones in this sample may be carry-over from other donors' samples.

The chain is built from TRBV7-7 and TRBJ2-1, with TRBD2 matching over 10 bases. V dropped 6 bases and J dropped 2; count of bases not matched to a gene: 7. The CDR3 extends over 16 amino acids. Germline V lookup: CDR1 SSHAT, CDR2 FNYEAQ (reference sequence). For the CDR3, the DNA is TGTGCCAGCAGTCGGGAAGCGGGAGGGCCCTACAATGAGCAGTTCTTC. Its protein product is CASSREAGGPYNEQFF. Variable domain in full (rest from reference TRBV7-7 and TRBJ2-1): GAGVSQSPRYKVTKRGQDVTLRCDPISSHATLYWYQQALGQGPEFLTYFNYEAQPDKSGLPSDRFSAERPEGSISTLTIQRTEQRDSAMYRCASSREAGGPYNEQFFGPGTRLTVL.

The CDR3 sequence is CASSILHSGGRNNEQFF. The CDR3 DNA reads as TGTGCCAGTAGTATCCTTCATAGCGGGGGGCGGAACAATGAGCAGTTCTTC. The rearrangement links TRBV19 to TRBJ2-1; 10 nucleotides agree with TRBD2. The germline V gene encodes CDR1 LNHDA and CDR2 SQIVND (reference sequence). The CDR3 is 17 residues long. With 3 bases clipped from V and 5 bases from J, the junction kept 10 bases outside the gene matches.

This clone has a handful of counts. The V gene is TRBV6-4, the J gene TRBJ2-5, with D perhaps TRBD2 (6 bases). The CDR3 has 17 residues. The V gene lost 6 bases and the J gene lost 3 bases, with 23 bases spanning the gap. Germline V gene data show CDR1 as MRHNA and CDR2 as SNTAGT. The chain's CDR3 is CASSSNAPLASKETQYF. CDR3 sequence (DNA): TGTGCCAGCAGCTCTAATGCTCCCCTAGCGTCCAAAGAGACCCAGTACTTC.

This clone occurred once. This CDR3 is CASSQPGGTSVDNEQFF. CDR3 in DNA: TGTGCCAGCAGCCAACCAGGAGGGACTAGTGTAGACAATGAGCAGTTCTTC. The rearrangement uses TRBV4-2 and TRBJ2-1, with 8 positions matching TRBD2. The CDR3 extends over 17 amino acids. The germline V gene encodes CDR1 LGHNA and CDR2 YNFKEQ. V gave up 2 bases and J gave up 5 bases; unmatched junction bases: 11.

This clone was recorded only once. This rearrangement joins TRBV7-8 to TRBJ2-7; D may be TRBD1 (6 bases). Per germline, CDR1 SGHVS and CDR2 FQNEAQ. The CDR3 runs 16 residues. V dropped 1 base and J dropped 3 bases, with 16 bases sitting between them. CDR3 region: CASSLGWPGQLYEQYF. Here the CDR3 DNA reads TGTGCCAGCAGCTTAGGTTGGCCGGGACAACTCTACGAGCAGTACTTC.

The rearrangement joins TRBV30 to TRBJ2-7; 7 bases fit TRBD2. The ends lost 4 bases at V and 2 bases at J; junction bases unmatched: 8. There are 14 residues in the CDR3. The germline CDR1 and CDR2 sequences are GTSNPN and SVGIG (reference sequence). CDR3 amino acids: CAWTEASGAYEQYF. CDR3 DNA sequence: TGTGCCTGGACAGAGGCTAGCGGAGCCTACGAGCAGTACTTC.

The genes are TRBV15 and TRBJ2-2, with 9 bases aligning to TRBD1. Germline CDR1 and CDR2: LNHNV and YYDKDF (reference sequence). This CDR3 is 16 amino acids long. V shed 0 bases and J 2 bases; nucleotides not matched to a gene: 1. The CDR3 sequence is CATSRDTGGNTGELFF. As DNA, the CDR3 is TGTGCCACCAGCAGAGATACAGGGGGCAACACCGGGGAGCTGTTTTTT.

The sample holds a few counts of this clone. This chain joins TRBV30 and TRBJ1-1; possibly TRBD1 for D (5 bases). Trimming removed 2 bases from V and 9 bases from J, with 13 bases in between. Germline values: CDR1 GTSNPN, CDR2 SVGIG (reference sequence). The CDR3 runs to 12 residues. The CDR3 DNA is TGTGCCTGGAGTCAGGGAGGGGTCCAAGCTTTCTTT. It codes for CAWSQGGVQAFF. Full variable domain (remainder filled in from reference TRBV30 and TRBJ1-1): SQTIHQWPATLVQPVGSPLSLECTVEGTSNPNLYWYRQAAGRGLQLLFYSVGIGQISSEVPQNLSASRPQDRQFILSSKKLLLSDSGFYLCAWSQGGVQAFFGQGTRLTVV.

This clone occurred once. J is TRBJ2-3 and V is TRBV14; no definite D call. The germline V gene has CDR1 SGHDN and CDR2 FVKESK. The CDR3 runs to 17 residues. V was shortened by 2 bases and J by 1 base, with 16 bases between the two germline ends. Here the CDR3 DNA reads TGTGCCAGCAGCCAAAGCCCGACCTGGGCTGGCACAGATACGCAGTATTTT. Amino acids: CASSQSPTWAGTDTQYF.